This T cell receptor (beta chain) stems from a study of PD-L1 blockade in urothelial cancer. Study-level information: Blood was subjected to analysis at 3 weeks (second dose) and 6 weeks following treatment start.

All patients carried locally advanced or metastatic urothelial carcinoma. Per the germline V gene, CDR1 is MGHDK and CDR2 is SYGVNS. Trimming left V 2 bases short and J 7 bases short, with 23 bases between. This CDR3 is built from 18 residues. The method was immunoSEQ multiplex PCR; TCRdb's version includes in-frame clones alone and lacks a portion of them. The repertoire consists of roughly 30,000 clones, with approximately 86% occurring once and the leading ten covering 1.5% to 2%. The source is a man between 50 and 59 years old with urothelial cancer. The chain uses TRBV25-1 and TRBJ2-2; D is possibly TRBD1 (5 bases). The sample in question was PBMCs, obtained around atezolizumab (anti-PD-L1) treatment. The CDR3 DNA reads TGTGCCAGCAGTGAAACTGACGCAGGGTCAAGTGGATACGGGGAGCTGTTTTTT. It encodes CASSETDAGSSGYGELFF.